Listed here are 21 T cell receptor beta chains from one sample, sequenced in a study of tumor and adjacent non-tumor tissue in lung cancer. The library came from three nested PCR rounds adapted from ARM-PCR protocols. TCRdb ran MiXCR on the multiplex PCR reads and lists one entry per CDR3 protein. The sample has roughly 81,000 distinct CDR3 sequences, around 70% seen once. No cell sorting was done before RNA was extracted from the tissue. Material: lung tumor tissue. The receptors derive from a woman in her seventies with non-small cell lung cancer.

The chain combines TRBV28 with TRBJ1-4, with D possibly TRBD1 on 6 matching bases. The V and J ends lost 2 bases and 7 bases respectively, with 17 bases between them. CDR1 is MDHEN, CDR2 SYDVKM, per germline. The CDR3 totals 16 residues. CDR3 nucleotide sequence: TGTGCCAGCAGTTTACGGGGGGCGTCGGCTAGTGAAAAACTGTTTTTT. Its protein is CASSLRGASASEKLFF. The variable domain in full, completed from reference TRBV28 and TRBJ1-4, reads DVKVTQSSRYLVKRTGEKVFLECVQDMDHENMFWYRQDPGLGLRLIYFSYDVKMKEKGDIPEGYSVSREKKERFSLILESASTNQTSMYLCASSLRGASASEKLFFGSGTQLSVL.

Worth noting for this clonotype: An end of the junction differs from the germline gene, which may be a read error. The chain employs TRBV29-1 and TRBJ1-2, with D maybe TRBD1 (6 bases). CDR3 length: 12 amino acids. Looked up from germline, CDR1 is SQVTM and CDR2 is ANQGSEA. Here the CDR3 reads CSVEDSPYGYSF. The DNA for the CDR3 is TGCAGTGTTGAGGACAGCCCCTATGGCTACTCCTTC.

A note on this clonotype: The junction and the germline gene differ at one end; a read error may be behind it. The rearrangement uses TRBV6-2 or TRBV6-3 and TRBJ2-3; TRBD2 agrees at 9 bases. Per germline, CDR1 MNHEY and CDR2 SVGEGT. The CDR3 spans 14 residues. The CDR3: CTSLIAGETDTQYF. CDR3 coding DNA: TGTACCAGTCTCATAGCGGGAGAAACAGATACGCAGTATTTT.

Comments on this clonotype: One junction end does not reproduce the germline sequence, and a read error may be involved. Here the CDR3 DNA reads TGTGCCAGCAACCGAGACAGCATAGATACGCAGTATTTT. Translating gives CASNRDSIDTQYF. The chain couples TRBV6-2 or TRBV6-3 to TRBJ2-3; D possibly corresponds to TRBD1 (5 bases). The CDR3 length is 13 residues. Germline V gene sequence: CDR1 MNHEY, CDR2 SVGEGT.

A word on this clonotype: Likely a read error: the CDR3 ends without its conserved phenylalanine or tryptophan. This chain connects TRBV12-3 or TRBV12-4 to TRBJ2-3; D is unclear. The CDR3 is 15 residues long. V was clipped by 5 bases and J by 0 bases, with 12 bases between them. The CDR3 sequence: CASSKTEESTDTQYY. Here the CDR3 DNA reads TGTGCCAGCAGTAAAACAGAGGAGAGCACAGATACGCAGTATTAT.

This CDR3 is CASSHVVAGDPDTQYF. In DNA form, the CDR3 reads TGCGCCAGCAGCCATGTAGTAGCGGGAGATCCAGATACGCAGTATTTT. The rearrangement uses TRBV4-1 and TRBJ2-3, with 9 positions matching TRBD2. V lost 3 bases and J lost 4; bases outside the gene matches: 8. The CDR3 contains 16 residues. Germline CDR1 and CDR2: MGHRA and YSYEKL.

This clonotype was seen many times. This chain joins TRBV21-1 and TRBJ2-5; the tabulated D call, TRBD2, remains unverified against the DNA. TRBV21-1 has pseudogene status. The CDR3 sequence is 17 residues long. CDR3 loop: CASSKGLAGTVQETQYF. The CDR3 DNA sequence: TGTGCCAGCAGCAAGGGACTAGCGGGGACGGTCCAAGAGACCCAGTACTTC.

Worth noting for this clonotype: An end of the junction does not agree with germline; a read error may underlie this. V gene TRBV29-1 combines with J gene TRBJ2-7; 12 bases line up with TRBD1. The CDR3 is 13 amino acids. Germline-derived CDR1 and CDR2 are SQVTM and ANQGSEA. The CDR3 reads CRVRDRGLGERYF. The CDR3 nucleotides read TGCAGGGTCAGGGACAGGGGGCTCGGTGAGCGGTACTTC.

This clonotype occurred a few times. With a much larger clone just one base away, this may be a read error. This chain joins TRBV28 and TRBJ2-7; D might be TRBD2 (6 bases). Between the trimmed V and J ends, which lost 6 bases and 4 bases, there was a span of 10 bases. The CDR3 is 12 residues long. From germline, CDR1 is MDHEN and CDR2 SYDVKM. In DNA, the CDR3 is TGTGCCAGCAGGACCGGGGGTTACGAGCAGTACTTC. Residues: CASRTGGYEQYF.

This clonotype has a handful of counts. A much more abundant neighbour one base away suggests this may be a read error. This rearrangement joins TRBV4-1 to TRBJ2-3; D ambiguous. CDR3 length equals 15 residues. Germline V gene lookup returns CDR1 MGHRA and CDR2 YSYEKL. Written as DNA, the CDR3 is TGCCCCAGCAGCCGACTCGGGCTTAGCACAGATACGCAGTATTTT. It is translated as CPSSRLGLSTDTQYF.

Comment on this clonotype: The missing conserved phenylalanine or tryptophan at the end of this CDR3 makes a read error likely. The limits of the CDR3 on the DNA are not certain, so only TCRdb's listed CDR3 is given. The chain carries TRBV29-1 and TRBJ2-1; TRBD1, the table's D call, lacks a check against the DNA. The germline V gene encodes CDR1 SQVTM and CDR2 ANQGSEA. The length of the CDR3 is 14 amino acids, counting both ends. The CDR3 loop is CSVEPGFTYNEQLL.

The chain couples TRBV6-5 to TRBJ1-2; D remains unclear. Germline CDR1 MNHEY, CDR2 SVGAGI. The CDR3 loop spans 15 amino acids. Deletions cut 2 bases from V and 11 bases from J, with 21 bases between. CDR3 DNA sequence: TGTGCCAGCAGTTACCAGCTTGGTTTTCTCTTTGGTTACACCTTC. Its translation is CASSYQLGFLFGYTF.

As regards this clonotype: Possible read error: a much larger clone is one base away. The chain employs TRBV20-1 and TRBJ1-4; 7 nucleotides align to TRBD1. Trimming cost V 3 bases and J 8 bases; bases outside gene matches: 9. Germline CDR1 reads DFQATT; CDR2 reads SNEGSKA (reference sequence). The CDR3 loop spans 14 amino acids. The CDR3 nucleotides are TGCAGTGCTAGTCCGGGACAGCGCGTGGAAAAACTGTTTTTT. Its translation: CSASPGQRVEKLFF.

The chain links TRBV12-3 or TRBV12-4 to TRBJ2-1; TRBD1 is a possible D gene (6 bases). V was shortened by 6 bases and J by 6 bases, with 18 bases between the two germline ends. The CDR3 runs to 15 residues. The CDR3 spells CASRSGPGESNEQFF. For the CDR3, the DNA is TGTGCCAGCAGGTCGGGACCAGGGGAGTCCAATGAGCAGTTCTTC.

The rearrangement uses TRBV20-1 and TRBJ2-5, with D perhaps TRBD1 (5 bases). CDR1 and CDR2 (germline): DFQATT, SNEGSKA (reference sequence). Deletions cut 7 bases from V and 7 bases from J, with 31 bases between. The CDR3 is 17 residues long. Here the CDR3 DNA reads TGCAGTGATAGCCCCGCGTTTCAGGGAACAAAAATGGGGACCCAGTACTTC. This translates into CSDSPAFQGTKMGTQYF.

The chain recombines TRBV6-6 with TRBJ2-3; D perhaps matches TRBD2 (6 bases). The CDR3 is made up of 14 amino acids. Trimming pared 6 bases from V and 8 bases from J, leaving 18 bases between. CDR1 is MNHNY, CDR2 SVGAGI, per germline (reference sequence). CDR3 region: CASRRGLGTITQYF. DNA for the CDR3: TGTGCCAGCAGGAGGGGACTCGGCACAATTACGCAGTATTTT.

This clonotype was seen once. The junction and the germline gene differ at one end; a read error may be behind it. This rearrangement joins TRBV6-5 to TRBJ2-1; D not resolved. The CDR3 spans 16 residues. Germline-derived CDR1 and CDR2 are MNHEY and SVGAGI. The CDR3 sequence: CASQRSPSSESNEQLF. As DNA, the CDR3 is TGTGCCAGTCAACGATCCCCGAGCAGCGAATCCAATGAGCAGTTATTC.

To note about this clonotype: The germline gene is not matched at one end of the junction; a read error may be the cause. The rearrangement joins TRBV10-2 to TRBJ2-3; D is unclear. The CDR3 runs to 12 residues. Germline CDR1 and CDR2: WSHSY and SAAADI. CDR3 region: CAGRDPLGTQCF. CDR3 sequence (DNA): TGCGCCGGCAGAGATCCCTTGGGTACGCAGTGTTTT.

In regard to this clonotype: An end of the junction differs from the germline gene, which may be a read error. V and J are TRBV11-1 and TRBJ1-3; D unresolved. Germline lookup yields CDR1 SGHAT and CDR2 FQDESV (reference sequence). The CDR3 contains 14 residues. CDR3 in DNA: TGTGTCAGCAGCTTATCGGTCTCTAGAAACACCATATATTTT. Translating it yields CVSSLSVSRNTIYF.

This chain links TRBV20-1 with TRBJ2-5; a possible D gene is TRBD2 (6 bases). Trimming pared 0 bases from V and 10 bases from J, leaving 21 bases between. This CDR3 is built from 15 residues. Germline V gene sequence: CDR1 DFQATT, CDR2 SNEGSKA (reference sequence). The CDR3 protein is CSARDAGLESEVQYF. The CDR3 DNA sequence: TGCAGTGCTAGAGACGCGGGATTAGAGTCTGAGGTCCAGTACTTC.

This chain connects TRBV7-2 to TRBJ1-3; 8 bases are a match to TRBD1. The CDR3 has 16 residues. Germline CDR1 and CDR2: SGHTA and FQGNSA. With V trimmed by 1 base and J by 6 bases, 8 bases remained unmatched. The CDR3 DNA reads as TGTGCCAGCAGCTTAGGCCCAGGGGGCACAGAAAACACCATATATTTT. Translation gives CASSLGPGGTENTIYF.